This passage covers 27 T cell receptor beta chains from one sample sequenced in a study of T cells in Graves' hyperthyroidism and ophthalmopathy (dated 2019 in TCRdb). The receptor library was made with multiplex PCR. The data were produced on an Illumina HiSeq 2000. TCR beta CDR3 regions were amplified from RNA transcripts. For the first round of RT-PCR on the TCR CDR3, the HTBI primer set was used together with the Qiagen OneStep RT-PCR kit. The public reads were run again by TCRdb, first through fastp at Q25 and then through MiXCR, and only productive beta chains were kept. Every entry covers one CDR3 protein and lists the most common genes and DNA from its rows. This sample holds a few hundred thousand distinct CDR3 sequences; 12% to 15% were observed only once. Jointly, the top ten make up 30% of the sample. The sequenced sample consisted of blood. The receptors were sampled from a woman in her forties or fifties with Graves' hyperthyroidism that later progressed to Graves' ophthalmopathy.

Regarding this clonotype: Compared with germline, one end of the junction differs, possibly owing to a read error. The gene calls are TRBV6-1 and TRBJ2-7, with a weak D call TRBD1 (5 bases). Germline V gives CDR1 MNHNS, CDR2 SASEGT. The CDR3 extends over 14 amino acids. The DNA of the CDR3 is TGTGCCAGCAGTCCTCAGGGTTCGACCTACGCGCAGTACTTC. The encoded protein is CASSPQGSTYAQYF.

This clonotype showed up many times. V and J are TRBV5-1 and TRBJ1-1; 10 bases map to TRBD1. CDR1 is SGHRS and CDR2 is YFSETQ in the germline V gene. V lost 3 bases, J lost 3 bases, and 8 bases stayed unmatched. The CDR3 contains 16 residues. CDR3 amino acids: CASSSGTGEGDTEAFF. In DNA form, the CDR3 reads TGCGCCAGCAGCTCCGGGACAGGGGAGGGGGACACTGAAGCTTTCTTT.

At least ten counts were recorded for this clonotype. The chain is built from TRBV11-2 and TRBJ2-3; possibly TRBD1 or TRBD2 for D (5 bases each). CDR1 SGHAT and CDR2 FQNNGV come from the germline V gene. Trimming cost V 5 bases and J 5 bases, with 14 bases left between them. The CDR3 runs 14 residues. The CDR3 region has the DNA TGTGCCAGCAGCCCGAGACAGAGCGGAGATACGCAGTATTTT. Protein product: CASSPRQSGDTQYF.

CDR3 coding DNA: TGTGCCAGCAGGGTCGGGACAGCTAGTGAAAAACTGTTTTTT. Amino acid sequence: CASRVGTASEKLFF. The chain couples TRBV2 to TRBJ1-4, with 7 bases matching TRBD1. The CDR3 length is 14 residues. The V gene's germline CDR1 is SNHLY and CDR2 FYNNEI. Trimming took 6 bases from V and 7 from J; bases not matched to a gene: 8.

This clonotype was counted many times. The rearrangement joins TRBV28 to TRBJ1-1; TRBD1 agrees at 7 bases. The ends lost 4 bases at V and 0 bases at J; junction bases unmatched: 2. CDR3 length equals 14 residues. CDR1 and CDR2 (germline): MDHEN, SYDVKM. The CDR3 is CASSSGGMNTEAFF. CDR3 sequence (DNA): TGTGCCAGCAGTTCAGGGGGGATGAACACTGAAGCTTTCTTT.

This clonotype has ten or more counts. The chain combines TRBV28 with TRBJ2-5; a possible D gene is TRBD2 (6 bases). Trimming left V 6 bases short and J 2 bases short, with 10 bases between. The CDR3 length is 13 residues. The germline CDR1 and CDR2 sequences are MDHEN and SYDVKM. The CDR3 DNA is TGTGCCAGCAGCCGCGGGAATCAAGAGACCCAGTACTTC. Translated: CASSRGNQETQYF. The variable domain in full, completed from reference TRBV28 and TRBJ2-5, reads DVKVTQSSRYLVKRTGEKVFLECVQDMDHENMFWYRQDPGLGLRLIYFSYDVKMKEKGDIPEGYSVSREKKERFSLILESASTNQTSMYLCASSRGNQETQYFGPGTRLLVL.

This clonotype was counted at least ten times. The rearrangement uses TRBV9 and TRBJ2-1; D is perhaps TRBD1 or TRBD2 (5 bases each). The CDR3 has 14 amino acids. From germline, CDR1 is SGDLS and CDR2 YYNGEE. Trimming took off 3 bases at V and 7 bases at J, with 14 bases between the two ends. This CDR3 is CASSDSTGRNEQFF. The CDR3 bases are TGTGCCAGCAGCGACTCAACGGGACGGAATGAGCAGTTCTTC.

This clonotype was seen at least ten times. CDR3 region: CASSRLAGPYEQYF. CDR3 coding DNA: TGTGCCAGCAGCAGACTAGCGGGACCTTACGAGCAGTACTTC. This sequence joins TRBV28 and TRBJ2-7, with 11 bases fitting TRBD2. Per the germline V gene, CDR1 is MDHEN and CDR2 is SYDVKM. This CDR3 has 14 residues. V dropped 6 bases and J dropped 4; count of bases not matched to a gene: 5.

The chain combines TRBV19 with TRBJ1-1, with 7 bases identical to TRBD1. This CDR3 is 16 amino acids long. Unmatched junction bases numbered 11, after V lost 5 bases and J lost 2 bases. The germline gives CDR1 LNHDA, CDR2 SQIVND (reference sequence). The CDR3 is CASSPKRGTVNTEAFF. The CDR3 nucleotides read TGTGCCAGTAGTCCCAAGCGAGGGACAGTAAACACTGAAGCTTTCTTT.

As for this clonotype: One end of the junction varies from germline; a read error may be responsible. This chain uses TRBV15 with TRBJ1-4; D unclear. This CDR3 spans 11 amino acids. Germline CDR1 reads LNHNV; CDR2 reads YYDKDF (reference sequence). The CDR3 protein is CATSVGEELFF. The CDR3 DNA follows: TGTGCCACCAGCGTAGGTGAAGAACTGTTTTTT.

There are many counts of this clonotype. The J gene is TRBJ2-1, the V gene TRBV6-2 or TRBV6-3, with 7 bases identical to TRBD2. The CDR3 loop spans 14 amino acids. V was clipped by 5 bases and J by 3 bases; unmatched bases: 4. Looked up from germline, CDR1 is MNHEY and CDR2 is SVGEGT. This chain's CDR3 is CASSQRDRYNEQFF. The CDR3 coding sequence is TGTGCCAGCAGTCAGCGGGACCGCTACAATGAGCAGTTCTTC.

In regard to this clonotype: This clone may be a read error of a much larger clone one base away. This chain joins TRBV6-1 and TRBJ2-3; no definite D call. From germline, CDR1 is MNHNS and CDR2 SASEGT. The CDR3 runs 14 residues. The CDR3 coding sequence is TGTGCCAGCAGTGTTGGGCCAGTCACAGATATGCAGTATTTT. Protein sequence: CASSVGPVTDMQYF.

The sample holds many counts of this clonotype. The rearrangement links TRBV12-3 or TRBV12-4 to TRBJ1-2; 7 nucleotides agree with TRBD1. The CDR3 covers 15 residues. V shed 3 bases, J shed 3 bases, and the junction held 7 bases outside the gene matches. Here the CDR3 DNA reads TGTGCCAGCAGTTTTAGGGGGCGCCCAGACTATGGCTACACCTTC. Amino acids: CASSFRGRPDYGYTF.

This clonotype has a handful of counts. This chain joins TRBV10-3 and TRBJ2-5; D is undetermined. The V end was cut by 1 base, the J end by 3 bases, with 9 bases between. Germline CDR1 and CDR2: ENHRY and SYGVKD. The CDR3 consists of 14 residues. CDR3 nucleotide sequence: TGTGCCATCAGTGAGTGGCAAGGAAAAGAGACCCAGTACTTC. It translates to CAISEWQGKETQYF.

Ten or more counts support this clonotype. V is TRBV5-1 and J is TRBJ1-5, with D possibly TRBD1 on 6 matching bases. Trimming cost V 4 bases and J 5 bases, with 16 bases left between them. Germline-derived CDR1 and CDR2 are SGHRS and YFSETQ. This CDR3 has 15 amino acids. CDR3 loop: CASSRGGASHQPQHF. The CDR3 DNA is TGCGCCAGCAGCCGTGGGGGGGCATCGCATCAGCCCCAGCATTTT.

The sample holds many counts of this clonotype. CDR3 DNA sequence: TGTGCCAGCAGGACCTCAGGACCAACTAATGAAAAACTGTTTTTT. Encoded protein: CASRTSGPTNEKLFF. The chain combines TRBV28 with TRBJ1-4; D gene unclear. With 6 bases removed from V and 0 bases from J, the gap between germline ends came to 11 bases. The CDR3 is 15 amino acids. Germline values: CDR1 MDHEN, CDR2 SYDVKM.

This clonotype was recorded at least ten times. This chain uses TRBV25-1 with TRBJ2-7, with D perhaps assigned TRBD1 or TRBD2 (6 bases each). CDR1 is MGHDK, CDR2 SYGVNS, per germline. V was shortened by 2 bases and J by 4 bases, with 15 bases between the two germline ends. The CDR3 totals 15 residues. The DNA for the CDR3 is TGTGCCAGCAGTGAACCAGGGGACTTCCCTTACGAGCAGTACTTC. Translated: CASSEPGDFPYEQYF.

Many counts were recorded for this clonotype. CDR3 protein: CASSGTSGGGYQETQYF. The CDR3 DNA reads TGTGCCAGCAGCGGGACTAGCGGAGGGGGGTACCAAGAGACCCAGTACTTC. V and J are TRBV28 and TRBJ2-5; 11 positions agree with TRBD2. This CDR3 region has 17 residues. J was trimmed by 0 bases and V by 6 bases; bases with no gene match: 9. CDR1 MDHEN and CDR2 SYDVKM come from the germline V gene.

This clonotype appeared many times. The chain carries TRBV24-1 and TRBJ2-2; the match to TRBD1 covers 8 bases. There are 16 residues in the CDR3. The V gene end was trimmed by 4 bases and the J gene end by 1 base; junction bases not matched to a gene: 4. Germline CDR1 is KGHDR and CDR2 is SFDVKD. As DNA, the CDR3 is TGTGCCACCAGTGAACCCGGACAGGGGAACACCGGGGAGCTGTTTTTT. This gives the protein CATSEPGQGNTGELFF.

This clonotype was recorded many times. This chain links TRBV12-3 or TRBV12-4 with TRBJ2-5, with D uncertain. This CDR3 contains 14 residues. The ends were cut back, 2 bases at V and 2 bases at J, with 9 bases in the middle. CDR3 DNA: TGTGCCAGCAGTTTAAGGGCAGGTCAAGAGACCCAGTACTTC. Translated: CASSLRAGQETQYF.

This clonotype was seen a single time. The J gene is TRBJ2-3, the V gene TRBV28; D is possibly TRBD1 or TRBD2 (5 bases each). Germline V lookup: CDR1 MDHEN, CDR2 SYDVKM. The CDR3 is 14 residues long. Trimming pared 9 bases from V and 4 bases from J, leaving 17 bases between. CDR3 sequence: CASTPGTTSDTQYF. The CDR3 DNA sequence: TGTGCCAGTACCCCAGGGACCACATCAGATACGCAGTATTTT.

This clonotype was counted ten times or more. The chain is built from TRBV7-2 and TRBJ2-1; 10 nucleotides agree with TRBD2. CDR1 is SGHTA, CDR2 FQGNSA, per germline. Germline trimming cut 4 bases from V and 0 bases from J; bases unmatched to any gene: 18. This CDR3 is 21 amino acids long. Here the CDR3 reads CASSSPGLATRGGSSYNEQFF. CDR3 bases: TGTGCCAGCAGCTCCCCGGGACTAGCGACTAGAGGAGGGAGCTCCTACAATGAGCAGTTCTTC.

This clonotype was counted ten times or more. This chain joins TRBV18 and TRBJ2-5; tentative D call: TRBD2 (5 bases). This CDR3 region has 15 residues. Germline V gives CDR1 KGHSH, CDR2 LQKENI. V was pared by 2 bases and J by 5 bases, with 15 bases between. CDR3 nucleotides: TGTGCCAGCTCACCAAACTCGGGTTCGGGGGAGACCCAGTACTTC. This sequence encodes CASSPNSGSGETQYF.

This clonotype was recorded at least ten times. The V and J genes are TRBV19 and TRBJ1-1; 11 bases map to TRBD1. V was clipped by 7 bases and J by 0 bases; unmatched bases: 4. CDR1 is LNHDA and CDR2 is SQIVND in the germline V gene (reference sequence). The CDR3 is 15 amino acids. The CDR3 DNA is TGTGCCAGTACCCGGACAGGGGGCATGAACACTGAAGCTTTCTTT. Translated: CASTRTGGMNTEAFF.

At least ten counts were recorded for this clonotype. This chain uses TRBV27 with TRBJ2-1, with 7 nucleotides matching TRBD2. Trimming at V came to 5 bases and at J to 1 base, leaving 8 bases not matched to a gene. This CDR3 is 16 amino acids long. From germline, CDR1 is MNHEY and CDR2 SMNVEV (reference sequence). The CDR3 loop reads CASSPPEAGSYNEQFF. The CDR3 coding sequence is TGTGCCAGCAGTCCTCCAGAAGCGGGATCCTACAATGAGCAGTTCTTC.

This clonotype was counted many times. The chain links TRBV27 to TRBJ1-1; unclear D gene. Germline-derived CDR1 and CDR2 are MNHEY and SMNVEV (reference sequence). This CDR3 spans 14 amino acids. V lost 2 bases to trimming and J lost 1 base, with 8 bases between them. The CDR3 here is CASSLRAGNTEAFF. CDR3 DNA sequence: TGTGCCAGCAGTTTACGTGCTGGGAACACTGAAGCTTTCTTT.

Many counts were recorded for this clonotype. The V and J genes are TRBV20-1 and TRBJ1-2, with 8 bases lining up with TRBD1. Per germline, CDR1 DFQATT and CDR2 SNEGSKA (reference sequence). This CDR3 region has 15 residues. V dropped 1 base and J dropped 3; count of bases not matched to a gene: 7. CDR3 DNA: TGCAGTGCTAGAGGGTTCCACAGGGGGGACTATGGCTACACCTTC. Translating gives CSARGFHRGDYGYTF.